The 30 T cell receptor beta chains below come from one sample, sequenced in a study of blood T cell repertoires in COVID-19. Profiling relied on immunoSEQ multiplex PCR, and the TCRdb table lists in-frame clones only, not all of them. The sample yields 250,000 to 400,000 clones, around 86% seen once. The sample taken for sequencing was peripheral blood. Source of these receptors: a man in his fifties with active or convalescent COVID-19.

The V gene is TRBV11-3, the J gene TRBJ2-1; the D gene is possibly TRBD1 (6 bases). Trimming removed 1 base from V and 1 base from J, with 8 bases in between. Looked up from germline, CDR1 is SGHNT and CDR2 is YENEEA. This CDR3 comprises 15 residues. This chain's CDR3 is CASSLGRGSYNEQFF. The DNA for the CDR3 is TGTGCCAGCAGCTTAGGCAGGGGATCCTACAATGAGCAGTTCTTC.

The rearrangement links TRBV11-2 to TRBJ1-1; TRBD1 is a possible D gene (5 bases). V gave up 2 bases and J gave up 5 bases, with 15 bases separating them. CDR3 length equals 15 residues. The germline V gene has CDR1 SGHAT and CDR2 FQNNGV. In DNA, the CDR3 is TGTGCCAGCAGCTTATCCGGGACTGGGTATACTGAAGCTTTCTTT. Translated: CASSLSGTGYTEAFF.

The rearrangement joins TRBV3-1 (or the pseudogene TRBV3-2) to TRBJ1-2, with D perhaps matching TRBD1 (6 bases). CDR3 length: 13 residues. Trimming cost V 5 bases and J 6 bases, with 13 bases left between them. Germline lookup yields CDR1 LGHDT and CDR2 YNNKEL (reference sequence). The CDR3, as DNA: TGTGCCAGCAGCTTCTACAGGGATGATGGCTACACCTTC. This translates into CASSFYRDDGYTF.

The gene calls are TRBV7-9 and TRBJ1-2, with 10 bases fitting TRBD1. Germline CDR1 reads SEHNR; CDR2 reads FQNEAQ (reference sequence). This CDR3 comprises 15 residues. Trimming took 2 bases from V and 2 from J; bases not matched to a gene: 2. CDR3 in amino acids: CASSLLGQGNYGYTF. Written as DNA, the CDR3 is TGTGCCAGCAGCTTATTGGGACAGGGGAACTATGGCTACACCTTC.

The chain carries TRBV24-1 and TRBJ2-1, with 9 bases fitting TRBD1. Germline V lookup: CDR1 KGHDR, CDR2 SFDVKD. This CDR3 is built from 16 residues. Losses at the gene ends were 9 bases for V and 0 bases for J; bases not matched to a gene: 8. As DNA, the CDR3 is TGTGCCACCGGGGGACAGGGATTAAGCTCCTACAATGAGCAGTTCTTC. This sequence encodes CATGGQGLSSYNEQFF.

The rearrangement uses TRBV28 and TRBJ2-3, with TRBD1 matching over 9 bases. V shed 4 bases, J shed 4 bases, and the junction held 9 bases outside the gene matches. The CDR3 sequence is 16 residues long. CDR1 MDHEN and CDR2 SYDVKM come from the germline V gene. CDR3 region: CASSSPGQGVSDTQYF. CDR3 nucleotide sequence: TGTGCCAGCAGTTCACCGGGACAGGGTGTCTCAGATACGCAGTATTTT.

This clone has just one count. The chain recombines TRBV4-2 with TRBJ1-1; D is possibly TRBD1 (6 bases). V lost 6 bases and J lost 4, with 18 bases in between. CDR1 and CDR2 (germline): LGHNA, YNFKEQ. The length of the CDR3 is 15 residues. This chain's CDR3 is CASSLETGSSTEAFF. The CDR3 DNA follows: TGTGCCAGCAGTTTAGAGACAGGCTCCAGCACTGAAGCTTTCTTT.

This clone has a single count. The rearrangement links TRBV3-1 (or the pseudogene TRBV3-2) to TRBJ2-1; 14 nucleotides match TRBD2. The CDR3 covers 17 residues. Germline values: CDR1 LGHDT, CDR2 YNNKEL (reference sequence). Trimming cost V 3 bases and J 2 bases; bases outside gene matches: 3. CDR3 nucleotides: TGTGCCAGCAGCCACGGACTAGCGGGAGGTCCCTACAATGAGCAGTTCTTC. Amino acid sequence: CASSHGLAGGPYNEQFF.

The V and J genes are TRBV6-5 and TRBJ1-3; a possible D gene is TRBD1 (6 bases). The CDR3 consists of 14 residues. Germline CDR1 is MNHEY and CDR2 is SVGAGI. V gave up 5 bases and J gave up 7 bases, with 15 bases separating them. CDR3 protein: CASSPGASRNTIYF. The CDR3 DNA is TGTGCCAGCAGTCCAGGGGCGTCACGGAACACCATATATTTT.

The chain links TRBV30 to TRBJ1-5; the D is unclear. Per germline, CDR1 GTSNPN and CDR2 SVGIG (reference sequence). V lost 2 bases to trimming and J lost 9 bases, with 11 bases between them. The CDR3 totals 12 residues. Written as DNA, the CDR3 is TGTGCCTGGAGTCTTAGGAGTTGGCCCCAGCATTTT. The encoded protein is CAWSLRSWPQHF.

This clone was counted a few times. The CDR3 DNA sequence: TGTGCCAGCAGTACCCAGACATCCGGCTATGCTCTGCCCCAGCATTTT. Its translation: CASSTQTSGYALPQHF. The chain links TRBV28 to TRBJ1-5; no reliable D call. Germline assignment: CDR1 MDHEN and CDR2 SYDVKM. The length of the CDR3 is 16 residues. Trimming took off 5 bases at V and 9 bases at J, with 23 bases between the two ends.

This clone was observed a single time. The V and J genes are TRBV5-6 and TRBJ2-7; 7 bases are a match to TRBD1. V lost 4 bases and J lost 2; bases outside the gene matches: 9. The germline V gene encodes CDR1 SGHDT and CDR2 YYEEEE. This CDR3 comprises 15 residues. The CDR3 DNA sequence: TGTGCCAGCAGCCCCATCGGACAGGACGCCTACGAGCAGTACTTC. It codes for CASSPIGQDAYEQYF.

This clone was picked up a small number of times. V and J are TRBV2 and TRBJ1-5; D is undetermined. CDR1 is SNHLY and CDR2 is FYNNEI in the germline V gene. The CDR3 consists of 13 residues. Trimming stripped 6 bases from V and 1 base from J, with 7 bases between. The CDR3 DNA reads TGTGCCAGCAGCACACAAAGCAATCAGCCCCAGCATTTT. It specifies CASSTQSNQPQHF.

The gene calls are TRBV7-9 and TRBJ2-7; 9 nucleotides agree with TRBD1. Germline loops: CDR1 SEHNR, CDR2 FQNEAQ (reference sequence). Trimming took 4 bases from V and 5 from J; bases not matched to a gene: 6. The CDR3 sequence is 14 residues long. As DNA, the CDR3 is TGTGCCAGCAGCTGGACAGGGGCTGTCGACGAGCAGTACTTC. It encodes CASSWTGAVDEQYF.

This chain connects TRBV29-1 to TRBJ2-5; 11 nucleotides line up with TRBD2. In germline, CDR1 is SQVTM, CDR2 ANQGSEA. After removal of 6 bases from V and 5 bases from J, the junction contained 8 bases not matched to a gene. This CDR3 comprises 14 residues. The CDR3 is CSVVLAGVFETQYF. DNA for the CDR3: TGCAGCGTCGTACTAGCGGGAGTTTTCGAGACCCAGTACTTC.

The chain joins TRBV7-2 to TRBJ2-7; 9 nucleotides match TRBD1. The CDR3 is 13 amino acids. V lost 3 bases and J lost 5; bases outside the gene matches: 2. CDR1 is SGHTA, CDR2 FQGNSA, per germline. The DNA for the CDR3 is TGTGCCAGCAGCTTGGGACAGGGCGACGAGCAGTACTTC. Amino acid sequence: CASSLGQGDEQYF.

The rearrangement joins TRBV18 to TRBJ1-3; a weak D match, TRBD1 (6 bases). Germline loops: CDR1 KGHSH, CDR2 LQKENI. V shed 3 bases and J shed 0 bases, with 9 bases lying between them. The CDR3 is 15 amino acids. CDR3 DNA: TGTGCCAGCTCACCTCAGGGGAACTCTGGAAACACCATATATTTT. It is translated as CASSPQGNSGNTIYF.

The CDR3 loop reads CAQGRASQPQHF. Here the CDR3 DNA reads TGTGCCCAGGGCAGGGCGAGTCAGCCCCAGCATTTT. This sequence joins TRBV28 and TRBJ1-5; tentatively, D is TRBD1 (5 bases). The length of the CDR3 is 12 residues. V lost 11 bases, J lost 6 bases, and 14 bases lay in between. CDR1 and CDR2 (germline): MDHEN, SYDVKM.

The chain combines TRBV7-9 with TRBJ1-4; possible D gene TRBD1, 5 bases. The CDR3 runs to 14 residues. Deletions cut 2 bases from V and 5 bases from J, with 9 bases between. From germline, CDR1 is SEHNR and CDR2 FQNEAQ (reference sequence). CDR3 sequence (DNA): TGTGCCAGCAGCTTAAAGGGGAGGAATGAAAAACTGTTTTTT. As protein: CASSLKGRNEKLFF.

The rearrangement links TRBV6-5 to TRBJ1-1; TRBD1 is a possible D gene (6 bases). The V gene lost 2 bases and the J gene lost 3 bases, with 10 bases spanning the gap. CDR3 length: 14 residues. CDR1 is MNHEY, CDR2 SVGAGI, per germline. The CDR3 nucleotides read TGTGCCAGCAGTTACGCCCGGACAGACACTGAAGCTTTCTTT. This translates into CASSYARTDTEAFF.

V is TRBV5-8 and J is TRBJ2-3, with D possibly TRBD2 on 5 matching bases. The ends were cut back, 0 bases at V and 1 base at J, with 15 bases in the middle. The CDR3 is 17 residues long. CDR1 is SGHTS, CDR2 YDEGEE, per germline. CDR3 bases: TGTGCCAGCAGCTTGGTGCTTTCGCGGGTCGGCACAGATACGCAGTATTTT. Translation: CASSLVLSRVGTDTQYF. The full variable domain, rest sourced from reference TRBV5-8 and TRBJ2-3, is EAGVTQSPTHLIKTRGQQATLRCSPISGHTSVYWYQQALGLGLQFLLWYDEGEERNRGNFPPRFSGRQFPNYSSELNVNALELEDSALYLCASSLVLSRVGTDTQYFGPGTRLTVL.

The gene calls are TRBV7-2 and TRBJ2-2; the match to TRBD1 covers 8 bases. Germline lookup yields CDR1 SGHTA and CDR2 FQGNSA. The CDR3 is made up of 16 amino acids. Germline trimming cut 5 bases from V and 1 base from J; bases unmatched to any gene: 6. CDR3 amino acids: CASSPRTGMNTGELFF. CDR3 nucleotides: TGTGCCAGCAGCCCTAGGACAGGGATGAACACCGGGGAGCTGTTTTTT.

This chain joins TRBV10-2 and TRBJ1-6; D remains unclear. Germline-derived CDR1 and CDR2 are WSHSY and SAAADI. The CDR3 contains 15 residues. Trimming took off 0 bases at V and 9 bases at J, with 12 bases between the two ends. CDR3 DNA sequence: TGCGCCAGCAGTGAGTCGGAGGGTGTCGGTTCACCCCTCCACTTT. Protein product: CASSESEGVGSPLHF.

The chain recombines TRBV6-5 with TRBJ1-1; weak D call: TRBD1 (5 bases). The V end lost 5 bases, the J end lost 3 bases, and 16 bases lay between the germline ends. Germline V CDR1 and CDR2: MNHEY, SVGAGI. CDR3 length: 15 amino acids. CDR3 loop: CASSPGSAGDTEAFF. The CDR3 DNA is TGTGCCAGCAGTCCGGGCTCGGCGGGGGACACTGAAGCTTTCTTT.

This sequence joins TRBV20-1 and TRBJ2-1, with 9 nucleotides matching TRBD2. The junction had 19 bases not matched to a gene; V was cut back by 3 bases and J by 7 bases. The germline V gene encodes CDR1 DFQATT and CDR2 SNEGSKA (reference sequence). The CDR3 contains 18 residues. As DNA, the CDR3 is TGCAGTGCTAGTCGGTGGCTAGCGGGATGGCCCTTGGGGAATGAGCAGTTCTTC. Translated, it gives CSASRWLAGWPLGNEQFF.

The V and J genes are TRBV10-3 and TRBJ2-3, with 8 bases lining up with TRBD1. V lost 0 bases, J lost 5 bases, and 16 bases stayed unmatched. CDR1 and CDR2 from the germline V gene are ENHRY and SYGVKD. The CDR3 totals 19 residues. The CDR3: CAISESRSITGQGRDTQYF. CDR3 nucleotides: TGTGCCATCAGTGAGTCGAGGTCGATAACCGGACAGGGTAGAGATACGCAGTATTTT.

The chain combines TRBV24-1 with TRBJ2-1, with 8 bases matching TRBD1. The CDR3 has 15 residues. Per the germline V gene, CDR1 is KGHDR and CDR2 is SFDVKD. J was trimmed by 8 bases and V by 4 bases; bases with no gene match: 9. CDR3 nucleotides: TGTGCCACCAGTGACCCGACAGGGGCGGACGATGAGCAGTTCTTC. Its protein product is CATSDPTGADDEQFF.

This clone came up once. The V and J genes are TRBV7-9 and TRBJ2-3, with 8 nucleotides matching TRBD2. Germline V gene data show CDR1 as SEHNR and CDR2 as FQNEAQ (reference sequence). This CDR3 spans 15 amino acids. V gave up 3 bases and J gave up 2 bases; unmatched junction bases: 4. In DNA, the CDR3 is TGTGCCAGCAGCTTTCTAGCGGGTGCCACAGATACGCAGTATTTT. This translates into CASSFLAGATDTQYF.

The chain couples TRBV23-1 to TRBJ1-4; D is perhaps TRBD1 (6 bases). Being an ORF, TRBV23-1 has a function that is uncertain. This CDR3 contains 16 residues. Trimming removed 2 bases from V and 6 bases from J, with 16 bases in between. Here the CDR3 DNA reads TGCGCCAGCAGTCAACAACCCCGGGACATCCATGAAAAACTGTTTTTT. Residues: CASSQQPRDIHEKLFF.

With regard to this clone: The sample carries other DNA sequences with the same CDR3. V is TRBV9 and J is TRBJ1-2; tentatively, D is TRBD1 (5 bases). This CDR3 is built from 13 residues. Germline V gene data show CDR1 as SGDLS and CDR2 as YYNGEE. Trimming cost V 0 bases and J 3 bases, with 6 bases left between them. CDR3 loop: CASSVGGDYGYTF. CDR3 sequence (DNA): TGTGCCAGCAGCGTAGGGGGGGACTATGGCTACACCTTC.